Listed here is a single TCR beta chain. Its antigen is currently unknown. Via MiXCR, TCRdb re-called the PCR reads, giving one row per CDR3 protein. The sample consists of some 20,000 distinct CDR3 sequences, 60% of them appearing once. This specimen belongs to a study of vaccination and CD4 T cells after COVID-19. Whole-study findings and limits: SARS-CoV-2-reactive clonotypes rose nonsignificantly, with the median going from roughly 21 to 40. Vaccine-specific clones numbering 304 of 307 showed spike mono-reactivity in convalescent patients.

J gave up 2 bases and V 6 bases, and 6 bases lay outside the gene matches. Germline CDR1 reads MNHEY; CDR2 reads SMNVEV (reference sequence). The CDR3 sequence is 15 residues long. This sequence originates from a human donor who had recovered from COVID-19. The chain employs TRBV27 and TRBJ2-2, with 7 bases lining up with TRBD1. The sample was CD4+ T cells from blood, taken after SARS-CoV-2 vaccination. DNA of the CDR3: TGTGCCAGCAGGGCCCGGGACAGCAACACCGGGGAGCTGTTTTTT. Translated, it gives CASRARDSNTGELFF.